This TCR beta chain was obtained from a study of T-cell reconstitution after alpha-beta-depleted transplantation in children. As it was prepared, the TCRbeta library received unique molecular identifiers. One entry per CDR3 protein, called by TCRdb with MiXCR from the PCR reads. The data hold about 300,000 distinct CDR3 sequences, with roughly a tenth observed a single time. Germline CDR1 and CDR2: MDHEN and SYDVKM. This CDR3 spans 15 amino acids. The J segment lost 12 bases and the V segment lost 5 bases, leaving 15 bases of the junction unmatched. General study findings and limits: From newly produced T cells came most of the T-cell counts and diversity one year after transplant.

At least ten counts were recorded for this clonotype. What it recognizes is unknown. This chain connects TRBV28 to TRBJ2-1, with 8 bases that match TRBD1. Sequenced here: PBMCs, sampled before TCRalphabeta/CD19-depleted stem cell transplant. The receptor comes from a boy under three years old with acute myeloid leukemia, due to receive a stem cell transplant. The DNA for the CDR3 is TGTGCCAGCAGTCGTAACAGGGGGGCCCTGGTGATGCAGTTCTTC. This gives the protein CASSRNRGALVMQFF. Based on the CDR3 plus reference TRBV28 and TRBJ2-1, the full variable domain is DVKVTQSSRYLVKRTGEKVFLECVQDMDHENMFWYRQDPGLGLRLIYFSYDVKMKEKGDIPEGYSVSREKKERFSLILESASTNQTSMYLCASSRNRGALVMQFFGPGTRLTVL.